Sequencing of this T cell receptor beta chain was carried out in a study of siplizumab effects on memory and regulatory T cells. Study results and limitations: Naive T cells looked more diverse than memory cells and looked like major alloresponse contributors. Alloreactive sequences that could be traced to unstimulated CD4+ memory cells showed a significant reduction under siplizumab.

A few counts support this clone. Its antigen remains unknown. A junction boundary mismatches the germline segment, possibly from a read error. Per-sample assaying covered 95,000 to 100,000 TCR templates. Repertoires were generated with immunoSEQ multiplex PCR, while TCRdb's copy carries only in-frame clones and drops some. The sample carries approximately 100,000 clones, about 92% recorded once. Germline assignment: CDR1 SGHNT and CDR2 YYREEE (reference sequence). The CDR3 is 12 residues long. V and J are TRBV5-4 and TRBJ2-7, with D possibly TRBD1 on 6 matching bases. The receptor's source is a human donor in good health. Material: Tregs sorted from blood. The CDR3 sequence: CASSALRGRQNF. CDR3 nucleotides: TGTGCCAGCAGCGCCCTGAGGGGGAGACAAAACTTC.